These T cell receptor beta chains were read from a single sample in a study of CD8+ T cells in alopecia areata. Using immunoSEQ multiplex PCR, the repertoire was profiled, and TCRdb retains in-frame clones only, with some absent. The sample includes over 90,000 clones, about nine tenths of them seen just once. Material: CD8+ T cells sorted from blood, obtained at roughly week 30, from a patient treated with tofacitinib. Every receptor here comes from a human donor with alopecia areata. Both conserved end residues are part of each CDR3. The order of the fields is J gene, D gene, clone size, V gene, CDR3 DNA, CDR3 protein. A D gene is named only where the DNA matches it firmly. Some rows mark clone size as missing; the rest say once, few, many or name a class of expanded clone.

TRBJ2-2 | TRBD1 | few | TRBV29-1 | TGCAGCGTAAGCAGGGGGTCCGGGGAGCTGTTTTTT | CSVSRGSGELFF
TRBJ2-1 | - | - | TRBV30 | TGTGCCTGGAATTCGTGGACACTTATGGATGAGCAGTTCTTC | CAWNSWTLMDEQFF
TRBJ2-5 | TRBD2 | - | TRBV29-1 | TGCAGCGTTTTGGGGGGGGATCTACAAGAGACCCAGTACTTC | CSVLGGDLQETQYF
TRBJ2-1 | - | - | TRBV6-5 | TGTGCCAGCAGTTACTCGAAGTACAATGAGCAGTTCTTC | CASSYSKYNEQFF
TRBJ1-1 | - | - | TRBV6-5 | TGTGCCAGCAGTTACAACGGAGGGGAGACTGAAGCTTTCTTT | CASSYNGGETEAFF
TRBJ2-4 | - | - | TRBV4-1 | TGCGCCAGCAGCCAAGTGGCGGAGGGGGTCAAAAACATTCAGTACTTC | CASSQVAEGVKNIQYF
TRBJ1-2 | TRBD1 | - | TRBV14 | TGTGCCAGCAGCCAAGAAACAGGGGGCTTGATTGGCTACACCTTC | CASSQETGGLIGYTF
TRBJ2-1 | - | few | TRBV28 | TGTGCCAGCAGTCACGAACAGGGTCCGCCCTACAATGAGCAGTTCTTC | CASSHEQGPPYNEQFF
TRBJ2-7 | - | once | TRBV7-9 | TGTGCCAGCACCCTTGGGGATTACGAGCAGTACTTC | CASTLGDYEQYF
TRBJ2-7 | - | - | TRBV9 | TGTGCCAGCAGCGCGTACAGGGGGGGTTGGTACGAGCAGTACTTC | CASSAYRGGWYEQYF